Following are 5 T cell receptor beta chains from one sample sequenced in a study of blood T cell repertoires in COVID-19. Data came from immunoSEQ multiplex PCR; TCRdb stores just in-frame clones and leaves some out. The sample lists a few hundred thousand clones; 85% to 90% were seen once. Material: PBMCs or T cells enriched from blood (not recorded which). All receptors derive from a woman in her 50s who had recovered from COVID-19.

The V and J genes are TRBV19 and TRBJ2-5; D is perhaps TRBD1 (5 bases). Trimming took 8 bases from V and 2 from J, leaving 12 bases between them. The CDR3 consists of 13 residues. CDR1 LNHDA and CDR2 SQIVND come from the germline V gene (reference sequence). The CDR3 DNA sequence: TGTGCCAGTTCTCGACAGATTCAAGAGACCCAGTACTTC. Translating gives CASSRQIQETQYF.

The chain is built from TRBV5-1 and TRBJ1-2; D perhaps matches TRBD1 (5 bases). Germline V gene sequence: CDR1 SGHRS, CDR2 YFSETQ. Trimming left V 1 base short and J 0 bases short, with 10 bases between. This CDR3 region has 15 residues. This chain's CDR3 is CASSLIGGANYGYTF. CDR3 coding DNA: TGCGCCAGCAGCTTGATCGGGGGAGCTAACTATGGCTACACCTTC.

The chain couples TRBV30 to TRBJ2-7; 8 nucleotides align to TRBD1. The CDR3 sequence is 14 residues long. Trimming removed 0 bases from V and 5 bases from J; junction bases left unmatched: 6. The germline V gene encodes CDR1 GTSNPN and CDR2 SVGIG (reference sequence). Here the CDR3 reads CAWSVTGALHEQYF. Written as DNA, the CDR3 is TGTGCCTGGAGTGTGACAGGGGCTCTCCACGAGCAGTACTTC.

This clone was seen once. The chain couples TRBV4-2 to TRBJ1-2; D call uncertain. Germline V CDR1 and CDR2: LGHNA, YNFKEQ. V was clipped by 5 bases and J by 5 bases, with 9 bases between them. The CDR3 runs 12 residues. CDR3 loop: CASSTSPYGYTF. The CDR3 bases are TGTGCCAGCAGCACCAGTCCTTATGGCTACACCTTC.

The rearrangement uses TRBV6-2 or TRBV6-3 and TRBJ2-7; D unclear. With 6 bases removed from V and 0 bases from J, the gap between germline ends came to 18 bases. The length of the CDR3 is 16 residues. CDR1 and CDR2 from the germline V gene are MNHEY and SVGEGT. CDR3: CASSPADSIFSYEQYF. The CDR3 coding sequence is TGTGCCAGCAGCCCTGCGGATTCGATTTTCTCCTACGAGCAGTACTTC.